The sequence of this T cell receptor beta chain was determined in a study of cytotoxic CD8 clonotypes in ibrutinib-treated CLL. The study's findings and limits: Under therapy, public clonotypes either contracted or stayed stable, and they were uncommon.

Profiled with immunoSEQ multiplex PCR; TCRdb holds only in-frame clones, not every one. The sample carries hundreds of thousands of clones, roughly 74% recorded once. Regarding this clone: Its cognate antigen is unknown.

Germline values: CDR1 MNHEY, CDR2 SMNVEV (reference sequence). The CDR3 extends over 12 amino acids. Trimming shortened V by 0 bases and J by 7 bases, and 7 bases separated the two germline ends. Sample: PBMCs, taken after 24 months of ibrutinib treatment. This receptor was obtained from a human donor with chronic lymphocytic leukemia. The V gene is TRBV27, the J gene TRBJ2-7, with TRBD1 as a possible D gene (6 bases). This CDR3 reads CASSLSGTEQYF. The CDR3 DNA reads TGTGCCAGCAGTTTATCCGGGACAGAGCAGTACTTC.